The 10 T cell receptor beta chains reported below all come from one sample, sequenced in a study of CD8+CD57+ T cells in acquired aplastic anemia. Flow cytometry had shown expanded CD8+CD57+ cells in the patients chosen for sequencing. TCR beta VDJ and CDR3 profiling used genomic DNA as template. TCRdb called the reads again in MiXCR, with one record for every CDR3 protein. This sample has 150,000 to 200,000 distinct CDR3 sequences, with around 48% found just once. Sequenced sample: sorted CD4+, CD8+, or CD8+CD57+ T cells (not recorded which) from PBMCs. These receptors were taken from a human donor with aplastic anemia.

The CDR3 reads CATSDYASGRARLGEQYF. The CDR3 DNA follows: TGTGCCACCAGTGATTACGCGAGCGGGAGGGCCCGATTGGGTGAGCAGTACTTC. This chain links TRBV24-1 with TRBJ2-7, with 10 bases fitting TRBD2. V lost 2 bases, J lost 7 bases, and 16 bases stayed unmatched. The CDR3 totals 18 residues. Germline loops: CDR1 KGHDR, CDR2 SFDVKD.

The count of this clonotype is one. This CDR3 is CASSLYRGYEQYF. CDR3 sequence (DNA): TGTGCCAGCAGCTTATACAGGGGCTACGAGCAGTACTTC. The chain recombines TRBV7-2 with TRBJ2-7, with 7 bases identical to TRBD1. Trimming removed 2 bases from V and 3 bases from J; junction bases left unmatched: 1. The CDR3 is 13 amino acids. Germline assignment: CDR1 SGHTA and CDR2 FQGNSA.

This chain connects TRBV11-2 to TRBJ2-1; the match to TRBD2 covers 7 bases. CDR3 length equals 17 residues. Unmatched junction bases numbered 14, after V lost 5 bases and J lost 4 bases. Germline V gene sequence: CDR1 SGHAT, CDR2 FQNNGV. CDR3 nucleotide sequence: TGTGCCAGCAGCCCCCAATCCGGGACTATTAGATACAATGAGCAGTTCTTC. Translating gives CASSPQSGTIRYNEQFF.

The chain uses TRBV20-1 and TRBJ1-1; no definite D call. V was clipped by 3 bases and J by 1 base, with 6 bases between them. Germline V lookup: CDR1 DFQATT, CDR2 SNEGSKA (reference sequence). This CDR3 has 12 amino acids. The DNA of the CDR3 is TGCAGTGCTAGGTTTGCGAACACTGAAGCTTTCTTT. Amino acid sequence: CSARFANTEAFF.

As concerns this clonotype: Since a much larger clone is just one base distant, this may be a read error. The chain recombines TRBV6-1 with TRBJ1-2; D unresolved. The germline V gene has CDR1 MNHNS and CDR2 SASEGT. The CDR3 extends over 13 amino acids. The CDR3 here is CAGSEASNYGYTF. CDR3 in DNA: TGTGCCGGCAGTGAAGCATCTAACTATGGCTACACCTTC.

V gene TRBV11-1 combines with J gene TRBJ2-1; D uncertain. Germline V CDR1 and CDR2: SGHAT, FQDESV (reference sequence). CDR3 size: 15 residues. Trimming removed 5 bases from V and 10 bases from J, with 21 bases in between. CDR3 DNA sequence: TGTGCCAGCAGCCCTCGAGGTGGAGCCCCCGCCGAGCAGTTCTTC. Its protein is CASSPRGGAPAEQFF.

This clonotype was recorded once. The V gene is TRBV2, the J gene TRBJ2-7, with 9 bases fitting TRBD2. Germline V gene sequence: CDR1 SNHLY, CDR2 FYNNEI. V lost 9 bases and J lost 5; bases outside the gene matches: 8. This CDR3 has 13 amino acids. The CDR3 DNA follows: TGTGCCAGAAAGCGGGAGGCCATGGACGAGCAGTACTTC. Residues: CARKREAMDEQYF.

In regard to this clonotype: This may stem from a read error, because a much larger clone lies one nucleotide away. The chain employs TRBV9 and TRBJ1-4; no definite D call. This CDR3 is 15 amino acids long. CDR1 is SGDLS, CDR2 YYNGEE, per germline. CDR3 in amino acids: CASGVGFGTNEKLFF. The CDR3 DNA reads as TGTGCCAGCGGCGTAGGATTCGGCACTAATGAAAAACTGTTTTTT.

The chain has TRBV29-1 and TRBJ2-1; the D gene is possibly TRBD2 (6 bases). V was shortened by 3 bases and J by 7 bases, with 22 bases between the two germline ends. This CDR3 spans 16 amino acids. The germline CDR1 and CDR2 sequences are SQVTM and ANQGSEA. CDR3 sequence: CSVDLTGTLQRNEQFF. Here the CDR3 DNA reads TGCAGCGTTGATTTAACCGGGACTTTGCAGCGGAATGAGCAGTTCTTC.

This clonotype showed up many times. J is TRBJ2-1 and V is TRBV6-1; possible D gene TRBD2, 5 bases. The CDR3 is 13 residues long. Deletions cut 4 bases from V and 8 bases from J, with 12 bases between. The germline gives CDR1 MNHNS, CDR2 SASEGT. The CDR3 spells CASSAQLGDEQFF. Written as DNA, the CDR3 is TGTGCCAGCAGTGCCCAACTCGGGGATGAGCAGTTCTTC.